A single T cell receptor beta chain is shown here with its context. Its target is not known. CDR1 and CDR2 (germline): DFQATT, SNEGSKA (reference sequence). V lost 5 bases, J lost 5 bases, and 3 bases stayed unmatched. CDR3 length: 13 residues. The sample belongs to a study of identical twins. MiXCR, run by TCRdb on the 5' RACE reads, gives a single entry per CDR3 protein. The repertoire includes around 680,000 distinct CDR3 sequences, 8.6% of them detected once, and roughly 0.97% sits in the top ten. General study points: Fewer insertions were carried by abundant cord blood beta clonotypes, but none was seen in memory repertoires. Those out-of-frame alpha sequences shared by twins showed an excess of low generation probability. Monozygotic twins shared more out-of-frame TCR alpha than recombination models predicted.

This same sample was also part of a study on yellow fever vaccine responses in identical twins.

The chain is built from TRBV20-1 and TRBJ2-1, with 10 nucleotides matching TRBD1. The receptor was derived from a woman younger than 30 in good health. Input material: PBMCs. The CDR3 loop reads CSALGQGDNEQFF. The CDR3 DNA reads TGCAGTGCTCTCGGACAGGGGGACAATGAGCAGTTCTTC.